This TCR beta chain was retrieved from a study of spatial heterogeneity in lung cancer. Background on the study: 72 TRACERx patients with early, untreated non-small cell lung cancer donated samples. Detection consistently captured more beta-chain sequences than alpha-chain sequences. In cases with available follow-up PBMC samples, these were sequenced at a median of about 25 months after resection.

Indicated time point: blood at routine non-recurrence follow-up after resection. Sequencing was performed on whole RNA extracted from tumor and nontumor lung tissue, or from frozen PBMC, and the material was left unsorted. TCRdb itself ran the 5' RACE reads through MiXCR, one entry per CDR3 protein. The sample carries tens of thousands of distinct CDR3 sequences, approximately 8% recorded once. Germline lookup yields CDR1 SNHLY and CDR2 FYNNEI. V shed 8 bases and J shed 5 bases, with 12 bases lying between them. There are 12 residues in the CDR3. The source of this sequence is a male donor with early-stage non-small cell lung cancer. Sequenced material: PBMCs, taken at follow-up. This chain joins TRBV2 and TRBJ1-1; TRBD1 might be the D (6 bases). The CDR3 reads CASETGQTEAFF. The CDR3 nucleotides are TGTGCCAGCGAGACAGGACAAACTGAAGCTTTCTTT.